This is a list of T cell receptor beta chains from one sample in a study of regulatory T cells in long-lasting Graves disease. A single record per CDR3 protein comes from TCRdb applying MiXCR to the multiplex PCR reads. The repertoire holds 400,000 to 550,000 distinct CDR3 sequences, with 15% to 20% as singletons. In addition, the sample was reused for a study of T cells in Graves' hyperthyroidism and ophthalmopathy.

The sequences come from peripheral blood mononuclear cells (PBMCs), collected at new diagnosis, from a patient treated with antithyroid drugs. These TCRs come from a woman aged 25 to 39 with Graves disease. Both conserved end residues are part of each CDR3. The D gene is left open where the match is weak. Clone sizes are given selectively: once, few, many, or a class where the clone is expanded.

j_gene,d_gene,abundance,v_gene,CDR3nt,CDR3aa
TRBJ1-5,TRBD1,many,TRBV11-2,TGTGCCAGCAGTACCGGGACAGGCAATCAGCCCCAGCATTTT,CASSTGTGNQPQHF
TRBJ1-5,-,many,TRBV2,TGTGCCAGCAGACGGGACGGTCCTTCATTAGCCCAGCATTTT,CASRRDGPSLAQHF
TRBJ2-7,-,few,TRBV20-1,TGCAGCGGCCCCGGGTCGGGAGCTCTCGAGCAGTACTTC,CSGPGSGALEQYF
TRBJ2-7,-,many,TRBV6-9,TGTGCCAGCAGTTACTCGAAAACCGATACTCCTAACGAGCAGTACTTC,CASSYSKTDTPNEQYF
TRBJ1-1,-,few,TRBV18,TGTGCCAGCTCACCACCCGCAGGGTCGAGCACTGAAGCTTTCTTT,CASSPPAGSSTEAFF
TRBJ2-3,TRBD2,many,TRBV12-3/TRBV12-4,TGTGCCAGCAGCTCCCCACTAGCGGGAGGGTACACAGATACGCAGTATTTT,CASSSPLAGGYTDTQYF
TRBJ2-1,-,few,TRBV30,TGTGCCTGGGGTAGACAGAACAATGAGCAGTTCTTC,CAWGRQNNEQFF
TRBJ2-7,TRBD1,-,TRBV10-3,TGTGCCATCAGTGACCGGACAGGGACCGACGAGCAGTACTTC,CAISDRTGTDEQYF
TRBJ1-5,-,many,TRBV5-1,TGCGCCAGCAGCCCCGAGATCAATCAGCCCCAGCATTTT,CASSPEINQPQHF
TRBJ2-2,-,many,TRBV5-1,TGCGCCAGCAGCTTGTATGGCGGGATTAACACCGGGGAGCTGTTTTTT,CASSLYGGINTGELFF
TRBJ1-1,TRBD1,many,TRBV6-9,TGTGCCAGCAGTTACTCAGCGCAGGGGGGAACTGAAGCTTTCTTT,CASSYSAQGGTEAFF
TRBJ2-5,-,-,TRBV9,TGTGCCAGCAGCACGAATCTTGAGGAGACCCAGTACTTC,CASSTNLEETQYF
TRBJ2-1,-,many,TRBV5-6,TGTGCCAGCAGCTTGTCACAGGACTCGGTTTACAATGAGCAGTTCTTC,CASSLSQDSVYNEQFF
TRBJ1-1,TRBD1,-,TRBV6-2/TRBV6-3,TGTGGCAGCAGTTACTTATGGGACAGGGAAGCTTTCTTT,CGSSYLWDREAFF
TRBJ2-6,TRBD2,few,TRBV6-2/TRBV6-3,TGTGCCAGCAGTTACCCGACTAGCTCCTTCTCTGGGGCCAACGTCCTGACTTTC,CASSYPTSSFSGANVLTF
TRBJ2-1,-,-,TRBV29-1,TGCAGCGTTGATGACTACAATGAGCAGTTCTTC,CSVDDYNEQFF
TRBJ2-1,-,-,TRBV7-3,TGTGCCAGCAGCGTAGATGGGGATCCGAGCTCCTACAATGAGCAGTTCTTC,CASSVDGDPSSYNEQFF
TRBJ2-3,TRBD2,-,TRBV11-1,TGTGCCAGCAGCTTAGGGGGACTAGCGGCCAACACAGATACGCAGTATTTT,CASSLGGLAANTDTQYF
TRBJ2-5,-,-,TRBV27,TGTGCCAGCAGTCCCCGGCCGGCCCAAGAGACCCAGTACTTC,CASSPRPAQETQYF
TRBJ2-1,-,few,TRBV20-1,TGCAGTGCTAGGGAGGACACAGATGAGCAGTTCTTC,CSAREDTDEQFF
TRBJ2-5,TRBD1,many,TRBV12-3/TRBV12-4,TGTGCCAGCAGTCTGACCAGGGGGTTCGAGACCCAGTACTTC,CASSLTRGFETQYF
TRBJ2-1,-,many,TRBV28,TGTGCCAGCAGTGAAGAGGCACCCGGGGAGACGAGGCAGTTCTTC,CASSEEAPGETRQFF
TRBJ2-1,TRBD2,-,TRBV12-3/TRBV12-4,TGTGCCAGCAGTATAGCGGGAGGGTATATGCTGTTGAATGAGCAGTTCTTC,CASSIAGGYMLLNEQFF
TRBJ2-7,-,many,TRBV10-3,TGTGCCATCAGTGCGACGACTGGACGCTCCTACGAGCAGTACTTC,CAISATTGRSYEQYF
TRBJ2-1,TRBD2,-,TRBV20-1,TGCAGTGCTAGGGTGTTAGCGGGAGGCGAGCAGTTCTTC,CSARVLAGGEQFF
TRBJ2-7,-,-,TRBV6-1,TGTGCCAGCAGCCGGGGGACAGCCTACGAGCAGTACTTC,CASSRGTAYEQYF
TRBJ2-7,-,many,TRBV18,TGTGCCAGCTCACCACAGAACACAGGGATCTACGAGCAGTACTTC,CASSPQNTGIYEQYF
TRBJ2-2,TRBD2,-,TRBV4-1,TGCGCCAGCGGAGCTAGCGGTACCGGGGTGCTGTTTTTT,CASGASGTGVLFF
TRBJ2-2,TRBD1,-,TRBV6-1,TGTGCCAGTAGGGGGCCCGGGGAGCTGTTTTTT,CASRGPGELFF
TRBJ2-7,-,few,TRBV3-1,TGTGCCAGCAGCCGACTACAGGGATCCCCCTACGAGCAGTACTTC,CASSRLQGSPYEQYF
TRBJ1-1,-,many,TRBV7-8,TGTGCCAGCAGCTTAAACTCAGGGTTGTCGACTGAAGCTTTCTTT,CASSLNSGLSTEAFF
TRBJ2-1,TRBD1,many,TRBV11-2,TGTGCCAGCAGCTCCCAGATGGGACAGCTCTCGTGGCAGTTCTTC,CASSSQMGQLSWQFF
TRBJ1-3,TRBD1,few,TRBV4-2,TGTGCCAGCACTCCCCCGGAGACAGGGGACTCTGGAAACACCATATATTTT,CASTPPETGDSGNTIYF
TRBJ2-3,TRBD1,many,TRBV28,TGTGCCAGCAGTTTACTCCCCCGGGACAGAGATACAGATACGCAGTATTTT,CASSLLPRDRDTDTQYF
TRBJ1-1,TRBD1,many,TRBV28,TGTGCCAGCAGTATCAGTAGGGGGCCTAACACTGAAGCTTTCTTT,CASSISRGPNTEAFF
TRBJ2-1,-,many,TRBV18,TGTGCCAGCTCACTCCCCCCGCGGGGTAGCTACAATGAGCAGTTCTTC,CASSLPPRGSYNEQFF
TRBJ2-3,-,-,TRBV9,TGTGCCAGCAGCGTAGCTATGGTGGGGCACACAGATACGCAGTATTTT,CASSVAMVGHTDTQYF
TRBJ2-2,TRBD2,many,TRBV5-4,TGTGCCAGCAGCCCTAGACTAGCGGGAGGGTGGAACACCGGGGAGCTGTTTTTT,CASSPRLAGGWNTGELFF
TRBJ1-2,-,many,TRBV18,TGTGCCAGCTCACCTCGGGACTCTCCTAACTATGGCTACACCTTC,CASSPRDSPNYGYTF
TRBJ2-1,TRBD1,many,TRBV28,TGTGCCAGCAGTTTGTGGGACAGGGGCAATGAGCAGTTCTTC,CASSLWDRGNEQFF
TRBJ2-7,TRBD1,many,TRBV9,TGTGCCAGCAGCGCCACGGGGACAGCGCGTTCGGAGCAGTACTTC,CASSATGTARSEQYF
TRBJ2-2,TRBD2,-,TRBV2,TGTGCCAGCAGTGCGTCTAGCGGAGGCGCCGGGGAGCTGTTTTTT,CASSASSGGAGELFF
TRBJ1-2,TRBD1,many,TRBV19,TGTGCCAGCCGGGGGACAGGAGTCTATGGCTACACCTTC,CASRGTGVYGYTF
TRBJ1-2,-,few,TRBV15,TGTGCCACCAGCGTTCCCGGTGGCTACACCTTC,CATSVPGGYTF
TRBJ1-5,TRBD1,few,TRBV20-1,TGCAGTGCACCGGACAGGGGAGGTCGTAGCAATCAGCCCCAGCATTTT,CSAPDRGGRSNQPQHF
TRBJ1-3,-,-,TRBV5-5,TGTGCCAGCAGCTCAACGGGGAGAAACACCATATATTTT,CASSSTGRNTIYF
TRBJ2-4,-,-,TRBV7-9,TGTGCCAGCAGCTTCAGGGAGGCGCAGTACTTC,CASSFREAQYF
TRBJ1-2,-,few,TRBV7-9,TGTGCCAGCAGCTCTACCCAGACCTTGTCTATCTATGGCTACACCTTC,CASSSTQTLSIYGYTF
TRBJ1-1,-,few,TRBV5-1,TGCGCCAGCAGCTTGGCCGGGGATCTGAACACTGAAGCTTTCTTT,CASSLAGDLNTEAFF
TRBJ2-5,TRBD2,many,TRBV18,TGTGCCAGCTCATCGCGGGGACTAGCGGGAGGCGCGAAGACCCAGTACTTC,CASSSRGLAGGAKTQYF
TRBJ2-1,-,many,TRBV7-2,TGTGCCAGCAGTTACATCAATGAGCAGTTCTTC,CASSYINEQFF
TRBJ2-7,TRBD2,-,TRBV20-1,TGCAGTGCTAGAGGCGGGGGGGGACAGAGCAGGTATCGCTGCGAGCAGTACTTC,CSARGGGGQSRYRCEQYF
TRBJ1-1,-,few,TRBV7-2,TGTGCCAGCAGCCCTCCAGGGTATGGTGAAGCTTTCTTT,CASSPPGYGEAFF
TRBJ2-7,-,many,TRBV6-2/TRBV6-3,TGTGCCAGCAGCCCCGGATTGGGGCCCTACGAGCAGTACTTC,CASSPGLGPYEQYF